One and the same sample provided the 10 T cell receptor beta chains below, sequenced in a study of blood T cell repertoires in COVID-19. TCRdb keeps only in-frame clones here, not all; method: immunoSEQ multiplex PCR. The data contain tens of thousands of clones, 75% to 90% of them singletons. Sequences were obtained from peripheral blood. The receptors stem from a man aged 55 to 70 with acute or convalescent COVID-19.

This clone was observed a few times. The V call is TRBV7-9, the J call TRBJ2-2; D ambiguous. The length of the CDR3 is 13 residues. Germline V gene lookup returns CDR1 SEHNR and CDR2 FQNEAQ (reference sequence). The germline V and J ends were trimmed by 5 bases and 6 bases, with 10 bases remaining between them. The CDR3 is CASSPPLPGELFF. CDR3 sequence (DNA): TGTGCCAGCAGCCCCCCTCTACCCGGGGAGCTGTTTTTT.

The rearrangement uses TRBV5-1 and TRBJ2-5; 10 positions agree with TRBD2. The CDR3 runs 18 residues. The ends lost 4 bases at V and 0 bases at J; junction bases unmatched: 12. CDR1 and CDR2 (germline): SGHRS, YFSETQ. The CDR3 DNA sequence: TGCGCCAGCAGCGATCGTCAAATTAGCGGGAGGTACCAAGAGACCCAGTACTTC. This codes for CASSDRQISGRYQETQYF.

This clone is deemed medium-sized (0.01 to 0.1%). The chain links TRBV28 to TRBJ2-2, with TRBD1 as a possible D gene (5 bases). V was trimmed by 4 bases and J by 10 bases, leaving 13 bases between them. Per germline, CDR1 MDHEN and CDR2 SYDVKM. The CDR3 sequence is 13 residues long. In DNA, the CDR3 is TGTGCCAGCAGTTCCCTGAACAGGCCGGAGCTGTTTTTT. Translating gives CASSSLNRPELFF.

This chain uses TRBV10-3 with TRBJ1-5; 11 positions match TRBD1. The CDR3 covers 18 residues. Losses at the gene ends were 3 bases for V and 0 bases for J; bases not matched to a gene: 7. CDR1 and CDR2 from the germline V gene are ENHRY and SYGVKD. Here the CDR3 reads CAISDPLGQGGSNQPQHF. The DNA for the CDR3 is TGTGCCATCAGTGATCCCCTGGGACAGGGGGGTAGCAATCAGCCCCAGCATTTT.

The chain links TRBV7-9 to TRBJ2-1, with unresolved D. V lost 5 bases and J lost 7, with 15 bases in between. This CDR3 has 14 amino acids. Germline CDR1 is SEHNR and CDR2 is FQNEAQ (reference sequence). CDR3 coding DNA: TGTGCCAGCAGCCCCCCCCAGGCGTCTAATGAGCAGTTCTTC. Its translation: CASSPPQASNEQFF.

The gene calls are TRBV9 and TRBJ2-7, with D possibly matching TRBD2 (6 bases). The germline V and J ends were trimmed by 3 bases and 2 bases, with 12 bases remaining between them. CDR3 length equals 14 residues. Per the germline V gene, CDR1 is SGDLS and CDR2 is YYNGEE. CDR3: CASSESGSAYEQYF. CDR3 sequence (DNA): TGTGCCAGCAGCGAAAGCGGGTCCGCCTACGAGCAGTACTTC.

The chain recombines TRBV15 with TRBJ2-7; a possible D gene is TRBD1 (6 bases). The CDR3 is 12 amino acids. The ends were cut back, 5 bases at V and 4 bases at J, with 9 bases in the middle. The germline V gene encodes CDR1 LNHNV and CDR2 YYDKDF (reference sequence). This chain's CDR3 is CATSSQGYEQYF. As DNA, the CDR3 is TGTGCCACCAGCTCCCAGGGGTACGAGCAGTACTTC. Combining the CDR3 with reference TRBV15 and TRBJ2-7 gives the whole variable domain DAMVIQNPRYQVTQFGKPVTLSCSQTLNHNVMYWYQQKSSQAPKLLFHYYDKDFNNEADTPDNFQSRRPNTSFCFLDIRSPGLGDTAMYLCATSSQGYEQYFGPGTRLTVT.

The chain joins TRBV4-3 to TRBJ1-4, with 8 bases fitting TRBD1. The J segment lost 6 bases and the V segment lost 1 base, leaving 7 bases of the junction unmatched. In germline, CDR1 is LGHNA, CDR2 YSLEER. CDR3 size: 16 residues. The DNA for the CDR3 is TGCGCCAGCAGCCAAGCCCATCAGGGGGCGGATGAAAAACTGTTTTTT. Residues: CASSQAHQGADEKLFF.

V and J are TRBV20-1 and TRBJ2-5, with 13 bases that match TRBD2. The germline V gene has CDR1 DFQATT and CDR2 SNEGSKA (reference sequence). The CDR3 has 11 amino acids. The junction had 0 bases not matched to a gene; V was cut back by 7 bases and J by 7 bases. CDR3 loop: CSGTSGGTQYF. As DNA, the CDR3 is TGCAGTGGGACTAGCGGGGGGACCCAGTACTTC.

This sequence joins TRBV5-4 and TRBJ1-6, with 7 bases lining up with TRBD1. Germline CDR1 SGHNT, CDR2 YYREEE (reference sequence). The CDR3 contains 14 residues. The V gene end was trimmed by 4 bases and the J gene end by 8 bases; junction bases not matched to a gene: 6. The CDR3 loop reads CASSVDRRDSPLHF. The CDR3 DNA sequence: TGTGCCAGCAGCGTGGACAGGCGTGATTCACCCCTCCACTTT.